The 18 T cell receptor beta chains presented below share a single source sample, sequenced in a study of blood T cell repertoires in COVID-19. Clones were read by immunoSEQ multiplex PCR, and TCRdb kept only the in-frame ones, dropping some. The data contain about 270,000 clones, 91% of them singletons. Material for sequencing was peripheral blood. Receptors were obtained from a person between 18 and 35 years old with COVID-19, enrolled during active disease.

The chain links TRBV3-1 (or the pseudogene TRBV3-2) to TRBJ2-7, with D possibly matching TRBD2 (6 bases). V was pared by 3 bases and J by 3 bases, with 12 bases between. Germline V CDR1 and CDR2: LGHDT, YNNKEL (reference sequence). This CDR3 has 14 amino acids. The CDR3 region has the DNA TGTGCCAGCAGCCACCCGGGACTGCACTACGAGCAGTACTTC. Its protein product is CASSHPGLHYEQYF.

This chain joins TRBV15 and TRBJ1-5; 8 nucleotides line up with TRBD1. The CDR3 is 16 residues long. Germline V gene lookup returns CDR1 LNHNV and CDR2 YYDKDF (reference sequence). The junction had 8 bases not matched to a gene; V was cut back by 4 bases and J by 3 bases. In DNA form, the CDR3 reads TGTGCCACCAGCATCCCAGGGGGCGCGGACAATCAGCCCCAGCATTTT. Amino acids: CATSIPGGADNQPQHF. Drawing the rest from reference TRBV15 and TRBJ1-5, the complete variable domain is DAMVIQNPRYQVTQFGKPVTLSCSQTLNHNVMYWYQQKSSQAPKLLFHYYDKDFNNEADTPDNFQSRRPNTSFCFLDIRSPGLGDTAMYLCATSIPGGADNQPQHFGDGTRLSIL.

The chain carries TRBV6-5 and TRBJ2-2, with 9 bases identical to TRBD1. J gave up 5 bases and V 1 base, and 2 bases lay outside the gene matches. The CDR3 has 15 amino acids. Germline assignment: CDR1 MNHEY and CDR2 SVGAGI. CDR3 sequence (DNA): TGTGCCAGCAGTTACTGGGGGACAGGGACCGGGGAGCTGTTTTTT. It codes for CASSYWGTGTGELFF.

The V call is TRBV18, the J call TRBJ2-5, with TRBD1 matching over 9 bases. The trim removed 4 bases at V and 2 bases at J, leaving 5 bases unmatched. Germline CDR1 reads KGHSH; CDR2 reads LQKENI. The CDR3 has 15 residues. Here the CDR3 DNA reads TGTGCCAGCTCACGGACAGGGGTCGGGCAAGAGACCCAGTACTTC. Protein sequence: CASSRTGVGQETQYF.

This clone was picked up one time. The J gene is TRBJ2-4, the V gene TRBV9, with D maybe TRBD1 (7 bases). Germline V CDR1 and CDR2: SGDLS, YYNGEE. This CDR3 is built from 15 residues. Trimming pared 4 bases from V and 6 bases from J, leaving 17 bases between. The CDR3 protein is CASSRGDSGLNIQYF. As DNA, the CDR3 is TGTGCCAGCAGCCGCGGGGACAGCGGTTTAAACATTCAGTACTTC. Based on the CDR3 plus reference TRBV9 and TRBJ2-4, the full variable domain is DSGVTQTPKHLITATGQRVTLRCSPRSGDLSVYWYQQSLDQGLQFLIQYYNGEERAKGNILERFSAQQFPDLHSELNLSSLELGDSALYFCASSRGDSGLNIQYFGAGTRLSVL.

The chain joins TRBV5-4 to TRBJ2-3, with D possibly being TRBD2 (6 bases). The germline V and J ends were trimmed by 2 bases and 1 base, with 20 bases remaining between them. The CDR3 loop spans 18 amino acids. CDR1 is SGHNT, CDR2 YYREEE, per germline (reference sequence). As DNA, the CDR3 is TGTGCCAGCAGCTTCCCTAGCGAAATCATCGTAGGCACAGATACGCAGTATTTT. This codes for CASSFPSEIIVGTDTQYF.

The rearrangement joins TRBV28 to TRBJ2-3, with 8 nucleotides matching TRBD2. Germline CDR1 and CDR2: MDHEN and SYDVKM. CDR3 size: 15 residues. J lost 1 base, V lost 7 bases, and 7 bases had no gene match. In DNA form, the CDR3 reads TGTGCCAGCATGACAGGAGCGGGAGGCACAGATACGCAGTATTTT. Translated, it gives CASMTGAGGTDTQYF. Full variable domain (rest looked up from reference TRBV28 and TRBJ2-3): DVKVTQSSRYLVKRTGEKVFLECVQDMDHENMFWYRQDPGLGLRLIYFSYDVKMKEKGDIPEGYSVSREKKERFSLILESASTNQTSMYLCASMTGAGGTDTQYFGPGTRLTVL.

The chain combines TRBV4-3 with TRBJ2-4, with 9 bases matching TRBD1. In germline, CDR1 is LGHNA, CDR2 YSLEER. CDR3 size: 15 residues. Losses at the gene ends were 3 bases for V and 6 bases for J; bases not matched to a gene: 6. CDR3 loop: CASSQGQGVGNIQYF. CDR3 sequence (DNA): TGCGCCAGCAGCCAGGGACAGGGAGTGGGAAACATTCAGTACTTC.

CDR3 region: CASSPAGPTEAFF. The CDR3 DNA sequence: TGTGCCAGCAGTCCCGCGGGGCCCACTGAAGCTTTCTTT. The rearrangement links TRBV27 to TRBJ1-1; maybe TRBD1 (5 bases). Germline V gene lookup returns CDR1 MNHEY and CDR2 SMNVEV (reference sequence). Trimming took 5 bases from V and 4 from J, leaving 11 bases between them. The CDR3 totals 13 residues.

The DNA of the CDR3 is TGTGCCAGTAGTACCCAGGGGAATCAGCCCCAGCATTTT. Translating it yields CASSTQGNQPQHF. This chain links TRBV19 with TRBJ1-5; perhaps TRBD1 as D (6 bases). The germline V gene has CDR1 LNHDA and CDR2 SQIVND (reference sequence). Trimming left V 4 bases short and J 4 bases short, with 8 bases between. The length of the CDR3 is 13 residues. The entire variable domain, with the rest obtained from reference TRBV19 and TRBJ1-5, is as follows: DGGITQSPKYLFRKEGQNVTLSCEQNLNHDAMYWYRQDPGQGLRLIYYSQIVNDFQKGDIAEGYSVSREKKESFPLTVTSAQKNPTAFYLCASSTQGNQPQHFGDGTRLSIL.

This clone was seen a single time. The chain recombines TRBV24-1 with TRBJ2-3, with 7 bases fitting TRBD2. With 7 bases clipped from V and 1 base from J, the junction kept 4 bases outside the gene matches. The CDR3 extends over 14 amino acids. Germline CDR1 and CDR2: KGHDR and SFDVKD. The CDR3 region is CATRLSGGTDTQYF. The CDR3 nucleotides are TGTGCCACCAGGCTAAGCGGGGGCACAGATACGCAGTATTTT.

This clone was found once. This chain joins TRBV19 and TRBJ2-2; 7 bases are a match to TRBD2. The length of the CDR3 is 16 residues. V lost 3 bases and J lost 2; bases outside the gene matches: 6. Germline lookup yields CDR1 LNHDA and CDR2 SQIVND (reference sequence). The CDR3 region has the DNA TGTGCCAGTAGTATTATAAGCGGGGCTAACACCGGGGAGCTGTTTTTT. This codes for CASSIISGANTGELFF.

J is TRBJ2-1 and V is TRBV5-1, with 7 bases that match TRBD1. From germline, CDR1 is SGHRS and CDR2 YFSETQ. V lost 2 bases to trimming and J lost 1 base; unmatched junction nucleotides: 6. The length of the CDR3 is 16 residues. The CDR3 spells CASSLETGVSYNEQFF. CDR3 bases: TGCGCCAGCAGCTTAGAAACAGGGGTTTCCTACAATGAGCAGTTCTTC.

The gene calls are TRBV19 and TRBJ1-3; 7 bases are a match to TRBD1. The ends lost 4 bases at V and 0 bases at J; junction bases unmatched: 3. CDR1 and CDR2 (germline): LNHDA, SQIVND (reference sequence). This CDR3 has 15 residues. The CDR3 is CASSRTGGSGNTIYF. CDR3 sequence (DNA): TGTGCCAGTAGTAGGACAGGCGGCTCTGGAAACACCATATATTTT.

The V gene is TRBV10-3, the J gene TRBJ2-7; 8 bases are a match to TRBD1. Looked up from germline, CDR1 is ENHRY and CDR2 is SYGVKD. CDR3 length: 13 amino acids. V was clipped by 7 bases and J by 5 bases; unmatched bases: 7. The CDR3 coding sequence is TGTGCCATCAAGCAGACAGGGGAGGACGAGCAGTACTTC. It yields the protein CAIKQTGEDEQYF.

The sample holds one count of this clone. The V call is TRBV16, the J call TRBJ1-2, with D uncertain. This CDR3 is built from 13 residues. The V end was cut by 5 bases, the J end by 5 bases, with 12 bases between. Per the germline V gene, CDR1 is KGHSY and CDR2 is FQNENV. The CDR3 nucleotides read TGTGCCAGCAGCAACCTGGCAGAATATGGCTACACCTTC. Encoded protein: CASSNLAEYGYTF.

This rearrangement joins TRBV19 to TRBJ1-4; 7 bases map to TRBD1. Germline V gene sequence: CDR1 LNHDA, CDR2 SQIVND (reference sequence). This CDR3 has 16 residues. The ends lost 4 bases at V and 7 bases at J; junction bases unmatched: 12. The CDR3 region has the DNA TGTGCCAGTAGTAGTCCCGGGACAGTGCCCAGTGAAAAACTGTTTTTT. This translates into CASSSPGTVPSEKLFF. The full variable domain, with the rest looked up from reference TRBV19 and TRBJ1-4, is DGGITQSPKYLFRKEGQNVTLSCEQNLNHDAMYWYRQDPGQGLRLIYYSQIVNDFQKGDIAEGYSVSREKKESFPLTVTSAQKNPTAFYLCASSSPGTVPSEKLFFGSGTQLSVL.

The chain is built from TRBV5-1 and TRBJ2-7, with TRBD2 as a possible D gene (8 bases). Germline lookup yields CDR1 SGHRS and CDR2 YFSETQ. The ends were cut back, 6 bases at V and 2 bases at J, with 15 bases in the middle. This CDR3 has 14 amino acids. The chain's CDR3 is CASTREGATYEQYF. CDR3 bases: TGCGCCAGCACCCGGGAGGGGGCTACCTACGAGCAGTACTTC.